The 8 T cell receptor beta chains below were found in one sample sequenced in a study of cytotoxic CD8 clonotypes in ibrutinib-treated CLL. Here immunoSEQ multiplex PCR was the method, and the copy in TCRdb shows in-frame clones only, minus some. The top ten hold around 15% of the sample, which has 50,000 to 65,000 clones, 45% to 60% seen once. The sample in question was PBMCs, obtained after 12 months of ibrutinib treatment. The receptors here all came from a human donor with chronic lymphocytic leukemia.

This clone has a handful of counts. The rearrangement joins TRBV18 to TRBJ2-3, with D maybe TRBD1 (5 bases). The CDR3 consists of 15 residues. From germline, CDR1 is KGHSH and CDR2 LQKENI. V gave up 3 bases and J gave up 7 bases, with 17 bases separating them. DNA of the CDR3: TGTGCCAGCTCACCTTATAAGACAGAGCGAAATACGCAGTATTTT. Its protein product is CASSPYKTERNTQYF.

V and J are TRBV28 and TRBJ2-1, with 11 nucleotides matching TRBD2. The J segment lost 7 bases and the V segment lost 3 bases, leaving 17 bases of the junction unmatched. Germline V gene lookup returns CDR1 MDHEN and CDR2 SYDVKM. The CDR3 loop spans 19 amino acids. The CDR3 region has the DNA TGTGCCAGCAGTTTCTCCGTAGCGGGAGGGCCCCGAGGAGGGAATGAGCAGTTCTTC. Encoded protein: CASSFSVAGGPRGGNEQFF.

The CDR3 DNA sequence: TGTGCCAGCAGCTTTATACGGAGAGGGAGAGGGACCCGCTCCGGGGAGCTGTTTTTT. This encodes CASSFIRRGRGTRSGELFF. This chain joins TRBV7-9 and TRBJ2-2; either TRBD1 or TRBD2 may supply D (5 bases each). The CDR3 contains 19 residues. Trimming took 3 bases from V and 6 from J, leaving 26 bases between them. Germline assignment: CDR1 SEHNR and CDR2 FQNEAQ (reference sequence).

A word on this clone: This may be a read error: a much more frequent sequence differs by one nucleotide. The chain recombines TRBV11-2 with TRBJ2-1; D call uncertain. The V end was cut by 1 base, the J end by 9 bases, with 4 bases between. The CDR3 sequence is 11 residues long. Germline V CDR1 and CDR2: SGHAT, FQNNGV. The DNA for the CDR3 is TGTGCCAGCAGCTTAGGGTTTGAGCAGTTCTTC. Its protein product is CASSLGFEQFF.

A few counts support this clone. This chain connects TRBV27 to TRBJ2-3; no reliable D call. V lost 2 bases and J lost 3, with 6 bases in between. The CDR3 has 13 amino acids. Germline V gene data show CDR1 as MNHEY and CDR2 as SMNVEV (reference sequence). The CDR3 nucleotides are TGTGCCAGCAGTTTAAGAGAGACAGATACGCAGTATTTT. Translated: CASSLRETDTQYF.

The chain employs TRBV7-7 and TRBJ2-2, with D maybe TRBD2 (6 bases). Germline V CDR1 and CDR2: SSHAT, FNYEAQ (reference sequence). V dropped 6 bases and J dropped 6 bases, with 11 bases sitting between them. The CDR3 is 13 amino acids. CDR3 DNA: TGTGCCAGCAGTCACGGGGAGGCCGGGGAGCTGTTTTTT. Translated: CASSHGEAGELFF.

J is TRBJ1-3 and V is TRBV29-1; D is ambiguous. Germline V CDR1 and CDR2: SQVTM, ANQGSEA. The CDR3 is 14 residues long. Deletions cut 2 bases from V and 2 bases from J, with 10 bases between. In DNA form, the CDR3 reads TGCAGCGTTGAATTACCGGAGACTGGAAACACCATATATTTT. Amino acid sequence: CSVELPETGNTIYF.

As concerns this clone: Other DNA sequences in this sample translate to the same CDR3. This rearrangement joins TRBV5-1 to TRBJ2-3; possible D gene TRBD1, 6 bases. The V and J ends lost 2 bases and 1 base respectively, with 8 bases between them. CDR3 size: 14 residues. Germline CDR1 SGHRS, CDR2 YFSETQ. The CDR3, as DNA: TGCGCCAGCAGCTTTGCAGGGGGCACAGATACGCAGTATTTT. This encodes CASSFAGGTDTQYF.